The rows below give T cell receptor beta chains drawn from one sample of a study of monozygotic twins with inflammatory bowel disease. TCRdb processed the 5' RACE reads again and assigns one entry to each CDR3 protein, with no DNA. This sample's table reports 200,000 to 250,000 distinct CDR3 sequences. The specimen sequenced was blood. These TCRs come from a human donor with ulcerative colitis or Crohn's disease, or a healthy co-twin of an affected twin (not recorded which). Each CDR3 is given with its conserved first and last residue.

J	V	CDR3
TRBJ2-1	TRBV7-2	CASSPRGLTGEQFF
TRBJ2-3	TRBV20-1	CSAQISGGFTDTQYF
TRBJ2-7	TRBV18	CASSPSGVGYEQYF
TRBJ2-2	TRBV5-1	CASSPRGTVNTGELFF
TRBJ2-2	TRBV12-3/TRBV12-4	CASSLGGRIGELFF
TRBJ2-5	TRBV5-1	CASSLVPGGETQYF
TRBJ2-7	TRBV9	CASSVDSTHEQYF
TRBJ1-1	TRBV5-1	CASRSPLGQGKNTEAFF
TRBJ2-3	TRBV11-1	CASSPGERGPTDTQYF
TRBJ1-5	TRBV4-1	CASSPRTGDQPQHF
TRBJ2-5	TRBV3-1	CASSFGQAEGETQYF
TRBJ1-2	TRBV5-1	CASSLEGQAMPNYGYTF
TRBJ2-3	TRBV7-3	CASSTLPGLAGEDTQYF
TRBJ1-5	TRBV7-2	CASSLVGSGNQPQHF
TRBJ2-1	TRBV7-8	CASSLDPGAGEQFF
TRBJ1-1	TRBV20-1	CSARGRGNTEAFF
TRBJ2-7	TRBV24-1	CATSEGYEQYF
TRBJ1-2	TRBV6-1	CASSPGGGWGALGYTF
TRBJ1-5	TRBV20-1	CSARDLAGDQPQHF
TRBJ2-5	TRBV7-9	CASSLEGVSGETQYF
TRBJ1-4	TRBV5-1	CASSLEGQGREKLFF
TRBJ2-5	TRBV5-1	CASSLGDRRQETQYF
TRBJ2-4	TRBV5-4	CASSLAGQGGDIQYF
TRBJ2-5	TRBV6-1	CASSPDRETQYF
TRBJ1-5	TRBV3-1	CASSQDRGQSQPQHF
TRBJ2-4	TRBV20-1	CSARDQGTLAKNIQYF
TRBJ2-1	TRBV5-1	CASSLEWSSYNEQFF
TRBJ1-4	TRBV5-4	CASSPRTGEEKLFF
TRBJ2-7	TRBV5-1	CASSFGYGTYEQYF
TRBJ1-1	TRBV10-3	CAISGGTGGTEAFF
TRBJ1-2	TRBV10-3	CATGTVNYGYTF
TRBJ1-1	TRBV9	CASSVVEGEAFF
TRBJ2-4	TRBV7-2	CASSSRDSLAKNIQYF
TRBJ2-3	TRBV6-1	CASTAQGLAPDTQYF
TRBJ1-1	TRBV12-3/TRBV12-4	CASSWQGTEAFF
TRBJ1-1	TRBV9	CASSVTPGAEAFF
TRBJ1-4	TRBV5-1	CASSLLPGFNEKLFF
TRBJ2-5	TRBV29-1	CSVPTSGGARETQYF
TRBJ2-3	TRBV6-5	CASSYGTGGRDTQYF
TRBJ1-3	TRBV3-1	CASSQVSLYRYSGNTIYF
TRBJ1-6	TRBV12-3/TRBV12-4	CASSLLTGNSPLHF
TRBJ1-1	TRBV13	CASSLSGRATEAFF
TRBJ1-5	TRBV7-8	CASSFEGNSNQPQHF
TRBJ1-3	TRBV20-1	CSARNGRIGNTIYF
TRBJ2-3	TRBV6-1	CASRPARVGTDTQYF
TRBJ2-1	TRBV7-3	CASSLRGGGSSYNEQFF
TRBJ1-2	TRBV7-2	CASTYDGSYGYTF
TRBJ2-5	TRBV7-9	CASSLQRGLQETQYF
TRBJ1-1	TRBV20-1	CSADRYMNTEAFF
TRBJ1-6	TRBV24-1	CATRDRDRGRNSPLHF
TRBJ1-3	TRBV15	CATSSQAAVSGNTIYF
TRBJ2-5	TRBV10-3	CAISDWGEETQYF
TRBJ2-1	TRBV20-1	CSAPGLAGGRRHNEQFF
TRBJ1-2	TRBV3-1	CASSQEGTGGLIYGYTF
TRBJ2-1	TRBV5-1	CASSLSGDPYNEQFF
TRBJ2-5	TRBV29-1	CSVDGVSQETQYF
TRBJ1-1	TRBV5-1	CASSLAQGWAEAFF
TRBJ2-1	TRBV7-6	CASSRLAGETYNEQFF